These 13 T cell receptor beta chains originate from one sample sequenced in a study of lymphopenia after photon versus proton radiotherapy. The protocol was immunoSEQ multiplex PCR, while the TCRdb copy is restricted to in-frame clones and leaves out a portion. The sample yields approximately 66,000 clones, approximately 86% seen once. The sequencing used peripheral blood, collected from a patient treated with photon-based radiotherapy. The receptor set was obtained from a man aged 35 to 55 with gastric cancer.

V gene TRBV5-6 combines with J gene TRBJ1-2; D remains ambiguous. Germline V gives CDR1 SGHDT, CDR2 YYEEEE. The CDR3 contains 12 residues. The V end lost 4 bases, the J end lost 7 bases, and 11 bases lay between the germline ends. CDR3 sequence: CASSPFRGGYTF. In nucleotides, the CDR3 is TGTGCCAGCAGCCCCTTCCGAGGTGGCTACACCTTC.

The chain recombines TRBV30 with TRBJ2-5; the D is unclear. Matching the DNA end better, TRBJ2-7 makes the J call doubtful. The CDR3 is 10 amino acids. From germline, CDR1 is GTSNPN and CDR2 SVGIG (reference sequence). DNA for the CDR3: TGTGCCTGGGGCTCCTACGAGCAGTACTTC. Amino acid sequence: CAWGSYEQYF.

This chain links TRBV6-5 with TRBJ1-2; 7 bases fit TRBD1. The J segment lost 4 bases and the V segment lost 0 bases, leaving 2 bases of the junction unmatched. Germline V gene data show CDR1 as MNHEY and CDR2 as SVGAGI. The length of the CDR3 is 14 residues. CDR3 DNA sequence: TGTGCCAGCAGTTACTCGGCAGGGGGCTATGGCTACACCTTC. Translated: CASSYSAGGYGYTF.

The V gene is TRBV9, the J gene TRBJ2-2; 7 nucleotides align to TRBD1. V dropped 4 bases and J dropped 1; count of bases not matched to a gene: 7. This CDR3 is built from 16 residues. Germline V gives CDR1 SGDLS, CDR2 YYNGEE. The CDR3 bases are TGTGCCAGCAGCTCCCCGGGACAGAAGAACACCGGGGAGCTGTTTTTT. It translates to CASSSPGQKNTGELFF.

The chain couples TRBV7-8 to TRBJ1-1; maybe TRBD1 (6 bases). Germline values: CDR1 SGHVS, CDR2 FQNEAQ. The ends were cut back, 1 base at V and 7 bases at J, with 19 bases in the middle. This CDR3 is 16 amino acids long. The CDR3 region is CASSLEPGVVRGEAFF. DNA of the CDR3: TGTGCCAGCAGCTTAGAGCCAGGGGTGGTGCGCGGTGAAGCTTTCTTT.

The chain joins TRBV5-6 to TRBJ1-2, with D hard to call. The length of the CDR3 is 13 residues. Germline-derived CDR1 and CDR2 are SGHDT and YYEEEE. V lost 1 base to trimming and J lost 5 bases, with 9 bases between them. CDR3 sequence reads: CASSLWTEYGYTF. Written as DNA, the CDR3 is TGTGCCAGCAGCTTGTGGACGGAGTATGGCTACACCTTC.

This chain connects TRBV7-9 to TRBJ2-3; maybe TRBD1 (6 bases). Per germline, CDR1 SEHNR and CDR2 FQNEAQ (reference sequence). This CDR3 spans 12 amino acids. The V gene lost 5 bases and the J gene lost 5 bases, with 8 bases spanning the gap. The chain's CDR3 is CASSVTGDTQYF. CDR3 bases: TGTGCCAGCAGCGTGACAGGAGATACGCAGTATTTT.

The CDR3 is CASSTQGLGVIGQPQHF. Here the CDR3 DNA reads TGTGCCAGCAGCACTCAGGGCCTAGGGGTAATCGGTCAGCCCCAGCATTTT. The chain has TRBV5-6 and TRBJ1-5, with D possibly matching TRBD1 (5 bases). CDR1 is SGHDT, CDR2 YYEEEE, per germline. The CDR3 contains 17 residues. The V and J ends lost 4 bases and 6 bases respectively, with 23 bases between them.

The chain couples TRBV7-8 to TRBJ1-2; no clear D gene. The CDR3 has 14 amino acids. V was pared by 0 bases and J by 5 bases, with 10 bases between. Germline lookup yields CDR1 SGHVS and CDR2 FQNEAQ. The CDR3, as DNA: TGTGCCAGCAGCTTAGCGGTAGGGCTTTATGGCTACACCTTC. Translating gives CASSLAVGLYGYTF.

This chain connects TRBV28 to TRBJ2-7; 8 bases agree with TRBD1. Per the germline V gene, CDR1 is MDHEN and CDR2 is SYDVKM. CDR3 length: 13 amino acids. V gave up 5 bases and J gave up 12 bases; unmatched junction bases: 12. CDR3 residues: CASSPRTGTYLYF. The CDR3 DNA reads TGTGCCAGCAGTCCCAGGACAGGGACGTATCTGTACTTC.

V usage is TRBV11-2 and J usage is TRBJ2-5; D call uncertain. The CDR3 runs to 10 residues. Trimming pared 5 bases from V and 4 bases from J, leaving 2 bases between. Per the germline V gene, CDR1 is SGHAT and CDR2 is FQNNGV. CDR3 bases: TGTGCCAGCAGCCGAGAGACCCAGTACTTC. Amino acids: CASSRETQYF.

The chain joins TRBV10-3 to TRBJ1-1; 8 bases are shared with TRBD1. The CDR3 consists of 15 residues. Germline V gene lookup returns CDR1 ENHRY and CDR2 SYGVKD. V lost 6 bases to trimming and J lost 1 base; unmatched junction nucleotides: 7. CDR3 sequence (DNA): TGTGCCATCAGGGGACAGGTGAATGGGAACACTGAAGCTTTCTTT. Its protein is CAIRGQVNGNTEAFF.

The chain recombines TRBV7-2 with TRBJ2-1; D is unresolved. CDR1 is SGHTA, CDR2 FQGNSA, per germline. The CDR3 contains 16 residues. V was clipped by 5 bases and J by 5 bases, with 19 bases between them. CDR3 sequence: CASSLRTPARNNEQFF. CDR3 bases: TGTGCCAGCAGCCTCCGCACCCCGGCTCGGAACAATGAGCAGTTCTTC. The variable domain in full, with the rest retrieved from reference TRBV7-2 and TRBJ2-1, is GAGVSQSPSNKVTEKGKDVELRCDPISGHTALYWYRQSLGQGLEFLIYFQGNSAPDKSGLPSDRFSAERTGGSVSTLTIQRTQQEDSAVYLCASSLRTPARNNEQFFGPGTRLTVL.